The 14 T cell receptor beta chains below all came from one sample that was sequenced in a study of low-dose radiotherapy and immunotherapy resistance in tumors. Specified time point: before trial treatment. The PCR that amplified TCRs ran for 20 cycles, relying on a constant-region primer and a V-primer adapter. TCRdb re-derived calls from the reads in MiXCR, one entry per CDR3 protein. This table holds tens of thousands of distinct CDR3 sequences, over 9.5% found once. Sequenced here: PBMCs, sampled before treatment. All receptors come from a female donor with ovarian cancer.

This clonotype was counted ten times or more. This rearrangement joins TRBV9 to TRBJ1-1; 7 nucleotides match TRBD1. The V gene's germline CDR1 is SGDLS and CDR2 YYNGEE. The CDR3 extends over 16 amino acids. Trimming at V came to 4 bases and at J to 6 bases, leaving 15 bases not matched to a gene. The CDR3 region is CASSPTIIRGGAEAFF. The CDR3 DNA sequence: TGTGCCAGCAGCCCCACAATCATCAGGGGGGGGGCTGAAGCTTTCTTT.

This clonotype was seen many times. The chain links TRBV27 to TRBJ2-1, with 9 bases aligning to TRBD2. After removal of 2 bases from V and 12 bases from J, the junction contained 2 bases not matched to a gene. The CDR3 covers 12 residues. In germline, CDR1 is MNHEY, CDR2 SMNVEV (reference sequence). The CDR3 reads CASSLTGLAQFF. CDR3 coding DNA: TGTGCCAGCAGTTTAACGGGACTAGCGCAGTTCTTC.

This clonotype was recorded a few times. V and J are TRBV5-1 and TRBJ1-2, with 7 bases matching TRBD1. The CDR3 length is 13 residues. The germline CDR1 and CDR2 sequences are SGHRS and YFSETQ. The ends lost 4 bases at V and 2 bases at J; junction bases unmatched: 2. Here the CDR3 reads CASSPGQNYGYTF. For the CDR3, the DNA is TGCGCCAGCAGCCCGGGACAGAACTATGGCTACACCTTC.

This rearrangement joins TRBV5-1 to TRBJ2-1; 13 bases map to TRBD2. Trimming removed 1 base from V and 9 bases from J; junction bases left unmatched: 7. From germline, CDR1 is SGHRS and CDR2 YFSETQ. There are 16 residues in the CDR3. In nucleotides, the CDR3 is TGCGCCAGCAGCTTGACTAGCGGGGGGGGGAATTTTGAGCAGTTCTTC. Its translation: CASSLTSGGGNFEQFF. Supplemented by reference TRBV5-1 and TRBJ2-1, the full variable domain reads KAGVTQTPRYLIKTRGQQVTLSCSPISGHRSVSWYQQTPGQGLQFLFEYFSETQRNKGNFPGRFSGRQFSNSRSEMNVSTLELGDSALYLCASSLTSGGGNFEQFFGPGTRLTVL.

This clonotype came up many times. J is TRBJ1-2 and V is TRBV6-1; 11 bases are a match to TRBD1. V was clipped by 3 bases and J by 6 bases; unmatched bases: 12. The CDR3 loop spans 17 amino acids. CDR1 is MNHNS, CDR2 SASEGT, per germline. The CDR3 region is CASSDGQGAARVDGYTF. In nucleotides, the CDR3 is TGTGCCAGCAGTGATGGACAGGGGGCCGCCCGGGTGGATGGCTACACCTTC.

This clonotype has a count of ten or more. The J gene is TRBJ1-5, the V gene TRBV28, with 8 bases fitting TRBD1. This CDR3 has 16 amino acids. The germline V gene has CDR1 MDHEN and CDR2 SYDVKM. Unmatched junction bases numbered 8, after V lost 6 bases and J lost 1 base. In DNA form, the CDR3 reads TGTGCCAGCAGGGCCTCAGGGGGCTCGAGCAATCAGCCCCAGCATTTT. Residues: CASRASGGSSNQPQHF.

This clonotype was detected many times. The V and J genes are TRBV28 and TRBJ2-5; TRBD1 might be the D (5 bases). This CDR3 region has 13 residues. Germline assignment: CDR1 MDHEN and CDR2 SYDVKM. V was clipped by 6 bases and J by 5 bases, with 13 bases between them. CDR3 nucleotides: TGTGCCAGCAGGACGGCAGGGCATGAGACCCAGTACTTC. Protein sequence: CASRTAGHETQYF.

In this sample, this clonotype turned up many times. This chain links TRBV6-6 with TRBJ2-1; 14 bases align to TRBD2. With 5 bases clipped from V and 9 bases from J, the junction kept 3 bases outside the gene matches. The CDR3 has 14 residues. From germline, CDR1 is MNHNY and CDR2 SVGAGI (reference sequence). The CDR3 spells CASSRGLAGVEQFF. The CDR3 bases are TGTGCCAGCAGTCGGGGACTAGCGGGAGTTGAGCAGTTCTTC.

There are many counts of this clonotype. The V and J genes are TRBV20-1 and TRBJ1-1; D is undetermined. The CDR3 contains 12 residues. Germline V gives CDR1 DFQATT, CDR2 SNEGSKA (reference sequence). The germline V and J ends were trimmed by 3 bases and 1 base, with 6 bases remaining between them. In nucleotides, the CDR3 is TGCAGTGCTAGCGGCGAGAACACTGAAGCTTTCTTT. Protein: CSASGENTEAFF.

This clonotype was picked up many times. V usage is TRBV5-1 and J usage is TRBJ2-5; tentatively, D is TRBD1 (6 bases). Germline V lookup: CDR1 SGHRS, CDR2 YFSETQ. The V end was cut by 4 bases, the J end by 2 bases, with 12 bases between. The CDR3 totals 14 residues. As DNA, the CDR3 is TGCGCCAGCAGCAGTGGGACAAAACAAGAGACCCAGTACTTC. This codes for CASSSGTKQETQYF. Complete variable domain (other parts from reference TRBV5-1 and TRBJ2-5): KAGVTQTPRYLIKTRGQQVTLSCSPISGHRSVSWYQQTPGQGLQFLFEYFSETQRNKGNFPGRFSGRQFSNSRSEMNVSTLELGDSALYLCASSSGTKQETQYFGPGTRLLVL.

This sequence joins TRBV10-3 and TRBJ1-1, with D possibly TRBD1 on 6 matching bases. Germline lookup yields CDR1 ENHRY and CDR2 SYGVKD. This CDR3 spans 13 amino acids. V lost 10 bases and J 3 bases, leaving 15 bases between the germline ends. The CDR3 region is CATCGQIYTEAFF. CDR3 DNA sequence: TGTGCCACGTGCGGACAGATTTACACTGAAGCTTTCTTT.

This rearrangement joins TRBV19 to TRBJ1-5, with 7 bases lining up with TRBD1. Germline CDR1 LNHDA, CDR2 SQIVND (reference sequence). The CDR3 runs to 15 residues. V was pared by 6 bases and J by 1 base, with 6 bases of the junction left unmatched. The CDR3 nucleotides are TGTGCCAGTAGAACAGGGGACGGGAGCAATCAGCCCCAGCATTTT. Translation gives CASRTGDGSNQPQHF.

The CDR3 is CASSLAGAEEQYF. The CDR3 DNA is TGTGCCAGCAGCTTAGCAGGGGCCGAGGAGCAGTACTTC. This rearrangement joins TRBV7-9 to TRBJ2-7; a possible D gene is TRBD1 (5 bases). V lost 0 bases to trimming and J lost 7 bases, with 10 bases between them. The CDR3 runs to 13 residues. Germline CDR1 is SEHNR and CDR2 is FQNEAQ (reference sequence).

This clonotype was seen ten or more times. CDR3 DNA sequence: TGCGCCAGCAGCTTGGAAGCAGGAACCTACGAGCAGTACTTC. It encodes CASSLEAGTYEQYF. The rearrangement joins TRBV5-1 to TRBJ2-7, with no clear D. This CDR3 has 14 residues. The germline V gene encodes CDR1 SGHRS and CDR2 YFSETQ. Trimming pared 0 bases from V and 2 bases from J, leaving 9 bases between.